Detailed here is one T cell receptor (beta chain). The record originates from a study of blood T cell repertoires in COVID-19. As for the study in general: COVID-19 samples, acute and convalescent, were from the United States, Italy and Spain.

How the authors handled the data: Reference gene primers were amplified, and this amplification served to estimate nucleated cell counts. TCRdb's copy holds only in-frame clones and misses some; the assay was immunoSEQ multiplex PCR. Clonal size and the V and J genes are those of that table, whereas D and trimming came from the DNA. The sample lists about 49,000 clones, around four fifths seen once, with roughly 13% in the top ten. Unmatched junction bases numbered 6, after V lost 3 bases and J lost 9 bases. The CDR3 runs to 14 residues. The germline gives CDR1 SGHDN, CDR2 FVKESK. The source material was peripheral blood. This sequence was found in a human donor in a cohort sampled during active COVID-19. This chain connects TRBV14 to TRBJ2-1; 9 positions agree with TRBD1. CDR3 sequence: CASSQGQGRGEQFF. CDR3 DNA: TGTGCCAGCAGCCAGGGACAGGGTCGCGGTGAGCAGTTCTTC. Together with reference TRBV14 and TRBJ2-1, the CDR3 gives the full variable domain: EAGVTQFPSHSVIEKGQTVTLRCDPISGHDNLYWYRRVMGKEIKFLLHFVKESKQDESGMPNNRFLAERTGGTYSTLKVQPAELEDSGVYFCASSQGQGRGEQFFGPGTRLTVL.